A single sample is the source of the 20 T cell receptor beta chains below, sequenced in a study of OX40 agonist ivuxolimab in advanced cancers. TCRdb's table, derived via immunoSEQ multiplex PCR, lists solely in-frame clones and lacks some. The sample yields 70,000 to 85,000 clones, about 94% seen once. This material consisted of CD4+ or CD8+ T cells sorted from blood, taken in a trial of the OX40 agonist ivuxolimab. The receptors shown here come from an adult with an advanced solid tumor such as melanoma, head and neck, liver or kidney cancer.

This chain joins TRBV9 and TRBJ2-7; 9 bases line up with TRBD2. CDR3 length: 14 amino acids. After removal of 2 bases from V and 5 bases from J, the junction contained 5 bases not matched to a gene. CDR1 SGDLS and CDR2 YYNGEE come from the germline V gene. In DNA form, the CDR3 reads TGTGCCAGCAGCGTGGGGACTAGCCTCCACGAGCAGTACTTC. Translation gives CASSVGTSLHEQYF.

The chain uses TRBV6-1 and TRBJ2-7; D is possibly TRBD2 (6 bases). Germline V gene lookup returns CDR1 MNHNS and CDR2 SASEGT. There are 16 residues in the CDR3. The ends were cut back, 3 bases at V and 3 bases at J, with 18 bases in the middle. CDR3 sequence reads: CASSDSPGPSVYEQYF. The CDR3 DNA reads as TGTGCCAGCAGTGATTCCCCCGGACCTAGCGTCTACGAGCAGTACTTC.

This clone has a single count. The rearrangement joins TRBV15 to TRBJ1-4; 8 bases agree with TRBD1. V shed 2 bases and J 6 bases; nucleotides not matched to a gene: 8. There are 16 residues in the CDR3. Germline-derived CDR1 and CDR2 are LNHNV and YYDKDF (reference sequence). For the CDR3, the DNA is TGTGCCACCAGCAGACCTCGGGACAGGAACGATGAAAAACTGTTTTTT. Its translation is CATSRPRDRNDEKLFF.

The genes are TRBV5-6 and TRBJ2-3; 10 bases agree with TRBD1. Germline V gene sequence: CDR1 SGHDT, CDR2 YYEEEE. The CDR3 is 15 amino acids. J gave up 5 bases and V 2 bases, and 5 bases lay outside the gene matches. The DNA for the CDR3 is TGTGCCAGCAGCTTTGGGACAGGGGTTGAAGATACGCAGTATTTT. Translation: CASSFGTGVEDTQYF.

This clone has just one count. J is TRBJ2-7 and V is TRBV29-1; no reliable D call. The V gene lost 5 bases and the J gene lost 6 bases, with 11 bases spanning the gap. The V gene's germline CDR1 is SQVTM and CDR2 ANQGSEA. This CDR3 has 11 residues. The CDR3 sequence: CSVYRVGEQYF. The CDR3 bases are TGCAGCGTTTATAGGGTGGGCGAGCAGTACTTC.

The V call is TRBV11-1, the J call TRBJ1-1; D gene unclear. V lost 1 base to trimming and J lost 0 bases, with 15 bases between them. CDR1 is SGHAT and CDR2 is FQDESV in the germline V gene (reference sequence). This CDR3 comprises 17 residues. CDR3 nucleotide sequence: TGTGCCAGCAGCTTAGAAGCAGTCGCCCGCATGAACACTGAAGCTTTCTTT. It encodes CASSLEAVARMNTEAFF.

The genes are TRBV19 and TRBJ1-1, with 8 bases aligning to TRBD1. Losses at the gene ends were 10 bases for V and 4 bases for J; bases not matched to a gene: 5. The CDR3 extends over 12 amino acids. Germline CDR1 and CDR2: LNHDA and SQIVND (reference sequence). CDR3 nucleotides: TGTGCCACCCGACAGGGGACCACTGAAGCTTTCTTT. The encoded protein is CATRQGTTEAFF.

The chain recombines TRBV7-3 with TRBJ2-2; D is undetermined. The CDR3 has 13 residues. Germline V gene sequence: CDR1 SGHTA, CDR2 FQGTGA. V was shortened by 6 bases and J by 4 bases, with 9 bases between the two germline ends. CDR3 residues: CASSLEITGELFF. CDR3 DNA: TGTGCCAGCAGTCTTGAAATCACCGGGGAGCTGTTTTTT.

This chain joins TRBV5-6 and TRBJ2-7; 9 bases agree with TRBD2. The length of the CDR3 is 15 residues. Unmatched junction bases numbered 5, after V lost 4 bases and J lost 0 bases. Germline-derived CDR1 and CDR2 are SGHDT and YYEEEE. Here the CDR3 reads CASSLVAGVSYEQYF. The CDR3 DNA reads TGTGCCAGCAGCCTAGTAGCGGGAGTCTCCTACGAGCAGTACTTC.

The CDR3 sequence is CASSPFISGRADEQFF. The CDR3 nucleotides are TGTGCCAGCAGCCCGTTTATTAGCGGGAGGGCCGATGAGCAGTTCTTC. This chain uses TRBV7-9 with TRBJ2-1, with 11 bases lining up with TRBD2. CDR1 and CDR2 from the germline V gene are SEHNR and FQNEAQ (reference sequence). CDR3 length: 16 residues. V shed 5 bases and J 8 bases; nucleotides not matched to a gene: 11.

The rearrangement links TRBV30 to TRBJ2-1, with 11 bases identical to TRBD1. In germline, CDR1 is GTSNPN, CDR2 SVGIG (reference sequence). The CDR3 has 14 amino acids. The trim removed 3 bases at V and 2 bases at J, leaving 0 bases unmatched. CDR3 in amino acids: CAWRGQGAYNEQFF. CDR3 bases: TGTGCCTGGAGGGGACAGGGGGCCTACAATGAGCAGTTCTTC.

The CDR3 DNA reads TGCGCCAGCAGCTTGGTTGGGCAGGGGAACACTGAAGCTTTCTTT. It encodes CASSLVGQGNTEAFF. The chain uses TRBV5-1 and TRBJ1-1; maybe TRBD1 (5 bases). Germline V gives CDR1 SGHRS, CDR2 YFSETQ. This CDR3 is built from 15 residues. Trimming shortened V by 0 bases and J by 1 base, and 10 bases separated the two germline ends.

A note on this clone: A single base separates this from a much larger clone, so it may be a read error. This chain uses TRBV2 with TRBJ2-7; D is uncertain. V was clipped by 5 bases and J by 3 bases, with 5 bases between them. Looked up from germline, CDR1 is SNHLY and CDR2 is FYNNEI. The CDR3 is 11 amino acids. The CDR3 reads CASSPDYEQYF. The DNA for the CDR3 is TGTGCCAGCAGTCCCGACTACGAGCAGTACTTC. Full variable domain (outside the CDR3, taken from reference TRBV2 and TRBJ2-7): EPEVTQTPSHQVTQMGQEVILRCVPISNHLYFYWYRQILGQKVEFLVSFYNNEISEKSEIFDDQFSVERPDGSNFTLKIRSTKLEDSAMYFCASSPDYEQYFGPGTRLTVT.

This clone occurred once. CDR3 nucleotides: TGCGCCAGCAGCCAAGATGAGCCTGAAAGCTCCTACGAGCAGTACTTC. Amino acids: CASSQDEPESSYEQYF. The genes are TRBV4-1 and TRBJ2-7, with D hard to call. V was pared by 0 bases and J by 0 bases, with 12 bases between. Germline V gene data show CDR1 as MGHRA and CDR2 as YSYEKL. The CDR3 is 16 amino acids.

V usage is TRBV11-3 and J usage is TRBJ2-7; D perhaps matches TRBD2 (6 bases). CDR1 and CDR2 (germline): SGHNT, YENEEA. With 4 bases removed from V and 0 bases from J, the gap between germline ends came to 13 bases. CDR3 length equals 15 residues. CDR3 DNA: TGTGCCAGCAGCTCCCTGGAGGGCGCCTCCTACGAGCAGTACTTC. This encodes CASSSLEGASYEQYF.

V usage is TRBV19 and J usage is TRBJ2-1; 8 positions agree with TRBD2. Trimming cost V 6 bases and J 8 bases; bases outside gene matches: 9. The CDR3 is made up of 14 amino acids. Per germline, CDR1 LNHDA and CDR2 SQIVND (reference sequence). CDR3 amino acids: CASRITGGPYEQFF. The CDR3 nucleotides are TGTGCCAGTAGGATAACGGGAGGGCCCTATGAGCAGTTCTTC.

V usage is TRBV7-9 and J usage is TRBJ1-1; TRBD1 is a possible D gene (5 bases). Trimming removed 1 base at V and 5 bases at J, with 14 bases between. Germline lookup yields CDR1 SEHNR and CDR2 FQNEAQ (reference sequence). The CDR3 totals 15 residues. This CDR3 reads CASSLETWSGTEAFF. The CDR3 coding sequence is TGTGCCAGCAGCTTAGAGACGTGGTCAGGGACTGAAGCTTTCTTT.

The V gene is TRBV7-6, the J gene TRBJ2-7, with TRBD2 matching 11 bases. The CDR3 spans 15 residues. Germline CDR1 is SGHVS and CDR2 is FNYEAQ. Trimming at V came to 1 base and at J to 5 bases, leaving 4 bases not matched to a gene. In nucleotides, the CDR3 is TGTGCCAGCAGCTTAGTAGCGGGAGGGCCAAACGAGCAGTACTTC. This encodes CASSLVAGGPNEQYF.

This chain connects TRBV15 to TRBJ2-7; D may match TRBD1 or TRBD2 (5 bases each). V was clipped by 9 bases and J by 2 bases, with 14 bases between them. The CDR3 extends over 13 amino acids. Germline V gene sequence: CDR1 LNHNV, CDR2 YYDKDF (reference sequence). The CDR3 sequence is CATAGGRAYEQYF. DNA of the CDR3: TGTGCCACTGCGGGTGGCAGGGCCTACGAGCAGTACTTC.

The chain recombines TRBV6-1 with TRBJ2-2, with D unclear. Germline loops: CDR1 MNHNS, CDR2 SASEGT. There are 14 residues in the CDR3. Deletions cut 3 bases from V and 4 bases from J, with 9 bases between. Here the CDR3 reads CASSDFMVTGELFF. In DNA, the CDR3 is TGTGCCAGCAGTGATTTCATGGTCACCGGGGAGCTGTTTTTT.